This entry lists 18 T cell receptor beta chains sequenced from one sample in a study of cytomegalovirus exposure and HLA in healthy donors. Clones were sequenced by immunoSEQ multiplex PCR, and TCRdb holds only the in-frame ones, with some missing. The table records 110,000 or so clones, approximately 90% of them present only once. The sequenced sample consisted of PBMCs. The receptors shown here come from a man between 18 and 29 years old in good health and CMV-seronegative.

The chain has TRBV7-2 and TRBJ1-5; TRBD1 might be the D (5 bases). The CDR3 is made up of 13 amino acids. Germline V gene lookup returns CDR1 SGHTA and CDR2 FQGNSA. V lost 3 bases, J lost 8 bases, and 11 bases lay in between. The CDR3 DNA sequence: TGTGCCAGCAGCTTGGGGGGGGTAGAGCCCCAGCATTTT. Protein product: CASSLGGVEPQHF.

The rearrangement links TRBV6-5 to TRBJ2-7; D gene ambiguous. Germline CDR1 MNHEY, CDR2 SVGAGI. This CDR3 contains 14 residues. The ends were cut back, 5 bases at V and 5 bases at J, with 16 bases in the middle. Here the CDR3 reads CASSTETKWHEQYF. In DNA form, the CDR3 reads TGTGCCAGCAGTACCGAGACAAAGTGGCACGAGCAGTACTTC.

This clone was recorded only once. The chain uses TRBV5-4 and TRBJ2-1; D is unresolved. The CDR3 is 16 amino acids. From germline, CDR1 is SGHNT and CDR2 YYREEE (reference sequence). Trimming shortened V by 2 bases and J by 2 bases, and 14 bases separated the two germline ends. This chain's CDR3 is CASSFRLQDPYNEQFF. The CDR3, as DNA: TGTGCCAGCAGCTTTCGGCTCCAGGATCCCTACAATGAGCAGTTCTTC.

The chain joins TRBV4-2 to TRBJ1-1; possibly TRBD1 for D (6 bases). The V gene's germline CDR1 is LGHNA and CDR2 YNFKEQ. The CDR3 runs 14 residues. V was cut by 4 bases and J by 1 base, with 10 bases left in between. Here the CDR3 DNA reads TGTGCCAGCAGCCCGCAGGGGAAGAACACTGAAGCTTTCTTT. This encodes CASSPQGKNTEAFF.

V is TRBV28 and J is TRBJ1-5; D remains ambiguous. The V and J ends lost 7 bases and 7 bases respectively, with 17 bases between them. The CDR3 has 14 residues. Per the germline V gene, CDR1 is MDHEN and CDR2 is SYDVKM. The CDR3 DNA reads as TGTGCCAGCAAATTAGCTACACCCAGACAGCCCCAGCATTTT. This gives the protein CASKLATPRQPQHF.

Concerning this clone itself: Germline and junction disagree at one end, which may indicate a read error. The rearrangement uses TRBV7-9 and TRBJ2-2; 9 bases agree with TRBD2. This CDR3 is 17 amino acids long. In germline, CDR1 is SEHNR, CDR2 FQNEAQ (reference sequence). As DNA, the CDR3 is TGTGCCAGCACCTTAGGTCTAGCGGGGATGAACACCGGGGAGCTGTTTTTT. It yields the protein CASTLGLAGMNTGELFF.

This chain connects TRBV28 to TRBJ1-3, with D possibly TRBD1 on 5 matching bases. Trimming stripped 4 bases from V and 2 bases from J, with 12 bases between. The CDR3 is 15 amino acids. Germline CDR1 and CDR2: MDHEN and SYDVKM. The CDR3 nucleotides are TGTGCCAGCAGTTCCCTCCTGACAGCTGGAAACACCATATATTTT. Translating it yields CASSSLLTAGNTIYF.

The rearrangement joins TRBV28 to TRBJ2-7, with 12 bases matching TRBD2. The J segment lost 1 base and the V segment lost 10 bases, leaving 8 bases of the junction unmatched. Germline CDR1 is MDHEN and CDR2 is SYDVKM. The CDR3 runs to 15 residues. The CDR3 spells CATIPGTSGSYEQYF. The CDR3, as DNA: TGTGCCACCATTCCCGGGACTAGCGGGTCCTACGAGCAGTACTTC.

Written as DNA, the CDR3 is TGTGCCAGCAGTTCGGACTCCTCGCCCTATCAGCCCCAGCATTTT. This sequence encodes CASSSDSSPYQPQHF. V and J are TRBV27 and TRBJ1-5; D gene uncertain. The CDR3 is 15 residues long. Germline V gene lookup returns CDR1 MNHEY and CDR2 SMNVEV (reference sequence). Between the trimmed V and J ends, which lost 4 bases and 5 bases, there was a span of 15 bases.

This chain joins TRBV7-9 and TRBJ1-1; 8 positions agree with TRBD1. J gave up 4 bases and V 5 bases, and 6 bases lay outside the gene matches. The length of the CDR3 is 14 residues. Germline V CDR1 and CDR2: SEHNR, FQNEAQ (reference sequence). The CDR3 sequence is CASSDRGLGTEAFF. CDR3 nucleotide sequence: TGTGCCAGCAGCGACAGGGGTCTCGGCACTGAAGCTTTCTTT.

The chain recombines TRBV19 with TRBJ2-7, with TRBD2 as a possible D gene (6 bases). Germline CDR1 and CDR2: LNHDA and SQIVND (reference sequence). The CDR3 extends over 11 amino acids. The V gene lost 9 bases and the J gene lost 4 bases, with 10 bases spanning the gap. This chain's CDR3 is CASGGNYEQYF. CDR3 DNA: TGTGCCAGCGGCGGGAATTACGAGCAGTACTTC.

The CDR3 nucleotides are TGCGCCAGCAGCCGAAGACTAGCGTACGGTGGCACAGATACGCAGTATTTT. Translating it yields CASSRRLAYGGTDTQYF. The V gene is TRBV5-1, the J gene TRBJ2-3; 8 positions match TRBD2. The length of the CDR3 is 17 residues. Unmatched junction bases numbered 11, after V lost 4 bases and J lost 1 base. Germline V gene data show CDR1 as SGHRS and CDR2 as YFSETQ. Based on the CDR3 plus reference TRBV5-1 and TRBJ2-3, the full variable domain is KAGVTQTPRYLIKTRGQQVTLSCSPISGHRSVSWYQQTPGQGLQFLFEYFSETQRNKGNFPGRFSGRQFSNSRSEMNVSTLELGDSALYLCASSRRLAYGGTDTQYFGPGTRLTVL.

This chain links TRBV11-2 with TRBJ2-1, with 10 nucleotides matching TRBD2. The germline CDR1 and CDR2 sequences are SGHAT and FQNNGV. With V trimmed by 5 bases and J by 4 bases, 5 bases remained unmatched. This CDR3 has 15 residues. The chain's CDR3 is CASSLSGGDYNEQFF. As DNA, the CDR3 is TGTGCCAGCAGCCTGAGCGGGGGGGATTACAATGAGCAGTTCTTC.

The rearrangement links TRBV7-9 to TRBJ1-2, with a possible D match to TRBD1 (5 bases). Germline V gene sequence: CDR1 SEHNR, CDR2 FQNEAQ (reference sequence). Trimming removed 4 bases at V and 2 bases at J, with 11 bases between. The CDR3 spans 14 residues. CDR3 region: CASSSTGTNYGYTF. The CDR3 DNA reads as TGTGCCAGCAGCTCTACAGGTACGAACTATGGCTACACCTTC.

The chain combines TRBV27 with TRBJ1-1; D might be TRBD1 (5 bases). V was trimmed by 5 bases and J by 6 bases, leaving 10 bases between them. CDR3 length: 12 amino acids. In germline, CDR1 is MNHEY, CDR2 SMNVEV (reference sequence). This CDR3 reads CASSTQGSEAFF. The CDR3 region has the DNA TGTGCCAGCAGTACGCAGGGATCTGAAGCTTTCTTT.

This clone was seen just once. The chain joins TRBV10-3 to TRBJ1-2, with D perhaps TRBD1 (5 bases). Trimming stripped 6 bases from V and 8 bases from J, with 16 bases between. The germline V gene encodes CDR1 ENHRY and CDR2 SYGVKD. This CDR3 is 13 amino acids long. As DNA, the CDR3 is TGTGCCATCAGCGAACAGGCGGTCCGAGGCTACACCTTC. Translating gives CAISEQAVRGYTF.

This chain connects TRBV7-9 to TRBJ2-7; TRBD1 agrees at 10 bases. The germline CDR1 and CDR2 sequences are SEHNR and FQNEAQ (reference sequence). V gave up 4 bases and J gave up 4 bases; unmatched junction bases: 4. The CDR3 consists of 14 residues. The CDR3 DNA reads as TGTGCCAGCAGCTCCGACAGGGGGCGTTACGAGCAGTACTTC. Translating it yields CASSSDRGRYEQYF.

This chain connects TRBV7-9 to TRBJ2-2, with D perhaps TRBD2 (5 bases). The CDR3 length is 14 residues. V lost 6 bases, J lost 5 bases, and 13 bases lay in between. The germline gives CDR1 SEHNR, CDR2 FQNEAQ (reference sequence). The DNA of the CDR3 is TGTGCCAGCAGTAGCGCCGGGGATACCGGGGAGCTGTTTTTT. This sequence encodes CASSSAGDTGELFF.